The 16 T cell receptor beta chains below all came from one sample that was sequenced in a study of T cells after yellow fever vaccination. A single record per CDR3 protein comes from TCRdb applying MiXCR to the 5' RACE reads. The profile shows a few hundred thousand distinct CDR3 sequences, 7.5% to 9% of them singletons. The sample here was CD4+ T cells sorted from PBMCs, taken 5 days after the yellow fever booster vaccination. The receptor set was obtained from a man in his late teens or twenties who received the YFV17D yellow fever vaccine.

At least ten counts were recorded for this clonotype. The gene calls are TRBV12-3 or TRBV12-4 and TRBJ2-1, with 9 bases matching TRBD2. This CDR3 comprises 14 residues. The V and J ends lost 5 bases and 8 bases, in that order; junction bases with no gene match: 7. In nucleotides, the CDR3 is TGTGCCAGCAGTCTCCATAGCGGGGGCTATGAGCAGTTCTTC. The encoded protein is CASSLHSGGYEQFF.

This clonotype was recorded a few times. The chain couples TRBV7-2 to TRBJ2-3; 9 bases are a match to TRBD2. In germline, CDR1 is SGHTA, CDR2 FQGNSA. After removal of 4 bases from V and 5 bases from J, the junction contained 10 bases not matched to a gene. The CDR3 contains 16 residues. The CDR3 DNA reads TGTGCCAGCAGCTCCACGGTTATGCGGGGGGGAGATACGCAGTATTTT. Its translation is CASSSTVMRGGDTQYF. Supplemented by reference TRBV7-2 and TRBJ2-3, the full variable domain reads GAGVSQSPSNKVTEKGKDVELRCDPISGHTALYWYRQSLGQGLEFLIYFQGNSAPDKSGLPSDRFSAERTGGSVSTLTIQRTQQEDSAVYLCASSSTVMRGGDTQYFGPGTRLTVL.

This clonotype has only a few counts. CDR3 residues: CASSPLGSNQPQHF. CDR3 DNA: TGTGCCAGCAGCCCCCTGGGTAGCAATCAGCCCCAGCATTTT. The rearrangement links TRBV14 to TRBJ1-5; D remains ambiguous. Germline V lookup: CDR1 SGHDN, CDR2 FVKESK. The length of the CDR3 is 14 residues. V lost 4 bases to trimming and J lost 0 bases, with 7 bases between them.

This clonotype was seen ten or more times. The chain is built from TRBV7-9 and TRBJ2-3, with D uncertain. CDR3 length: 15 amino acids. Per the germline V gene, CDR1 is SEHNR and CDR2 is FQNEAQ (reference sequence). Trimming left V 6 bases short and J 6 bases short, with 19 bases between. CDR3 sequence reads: CASRLPPRIGDTQYF. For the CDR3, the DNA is TGTGCCAGCAGGTTGCCCCCGAGGATCGGGGATACGCAGTATTTT.

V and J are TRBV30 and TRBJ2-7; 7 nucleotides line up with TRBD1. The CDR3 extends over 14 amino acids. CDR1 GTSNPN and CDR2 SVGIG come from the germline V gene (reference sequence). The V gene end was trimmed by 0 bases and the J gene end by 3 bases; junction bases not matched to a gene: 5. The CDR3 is CAWSVLDRDYEQYF. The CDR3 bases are TGTGCCTGGAGTGTACTTGACAGGGACTACGAGCAGTACTTC.

The CDR3 loop is CSWLTGAGANVLTF. The CDR3 DNA is TGCAGTTGGCTGACAGGGGCTGGGGCCAACGTCCTGACTTTC. V is TRBV20-1 and J is TRBJ2-6, with 8 bases lining up with TRBD1. Per germline, CDR1 DFQATT and CDR2 SNEGSKA (reference sequence). After removal of 8 bases from V and 2 bases from J, the junction contained 5 bases not matched to a gene. The CDR3 extends over 14 amino acids.

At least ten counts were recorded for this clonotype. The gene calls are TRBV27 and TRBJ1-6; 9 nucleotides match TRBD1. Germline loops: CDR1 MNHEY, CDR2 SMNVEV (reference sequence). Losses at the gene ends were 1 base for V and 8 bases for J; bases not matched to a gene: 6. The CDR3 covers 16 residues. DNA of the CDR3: TGTGCCAGCAGTTTATTGAAGACAGGGGGTTATTCACCCCTCCACTTT. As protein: CASSLLKTGGYSPLHF.

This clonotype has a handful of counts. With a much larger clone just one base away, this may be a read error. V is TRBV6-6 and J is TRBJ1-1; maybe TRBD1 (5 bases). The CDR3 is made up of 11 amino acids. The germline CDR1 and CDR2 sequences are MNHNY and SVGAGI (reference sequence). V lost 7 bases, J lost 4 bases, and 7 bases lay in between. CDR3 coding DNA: TGTGCCAGCAACCAGGGCACTGAAGCTTTCTTT. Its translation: CASNQGTEAFF.

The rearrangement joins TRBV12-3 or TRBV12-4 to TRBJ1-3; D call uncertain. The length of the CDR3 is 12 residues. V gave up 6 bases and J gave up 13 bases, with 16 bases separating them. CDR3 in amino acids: CASSLRPGAIYF. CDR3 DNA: TGTGCCAGCAGCCTCCGCCCAGGTGCTATATATTTT.

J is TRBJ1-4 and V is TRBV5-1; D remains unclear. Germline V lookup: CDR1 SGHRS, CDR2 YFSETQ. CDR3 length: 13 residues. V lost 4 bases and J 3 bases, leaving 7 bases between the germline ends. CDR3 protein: CASSVDPNEKLFF. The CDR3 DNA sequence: TGCGCCAGCAGCGTGGACCCTAATGAAAAACTGTTTTTT.

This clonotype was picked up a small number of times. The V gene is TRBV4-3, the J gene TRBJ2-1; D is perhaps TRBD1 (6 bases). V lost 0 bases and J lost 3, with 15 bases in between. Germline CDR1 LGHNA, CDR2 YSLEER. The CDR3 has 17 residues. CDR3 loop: CASSQERLGAGYNEQFF. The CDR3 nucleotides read TGCGCCAGCAGCCAAGAGCGGTTGGGGGCCGGCTACAATGAGCAGTTCTTC.

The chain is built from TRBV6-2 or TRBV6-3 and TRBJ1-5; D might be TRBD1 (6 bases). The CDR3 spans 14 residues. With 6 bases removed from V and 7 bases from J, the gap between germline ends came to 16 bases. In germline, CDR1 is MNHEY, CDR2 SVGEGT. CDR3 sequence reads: CASSYSGAEQPQHF. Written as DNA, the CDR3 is TGTGCCAGCAGCTATTCAGGGGCAGAGCAGCCCCAGCATTTT.

Here the CDR3 DNA reads TGCAGTGCGTCGACAGGGGGAGTCTACGAGCAGTACTTC. Amino acids: CSASTGGVYEQYF. The genes are TRBV20-1 and TRBJ2-7, with TRBD1 matching over 9 bases. CDR1 DFQATT and CDR2 SNEGSKA come from the germline V gene (reference sequence). V lost 6 bases, J lost 3 bases, and 6 bases stayed unmatched. The length of the CDR3 is 13 residues.

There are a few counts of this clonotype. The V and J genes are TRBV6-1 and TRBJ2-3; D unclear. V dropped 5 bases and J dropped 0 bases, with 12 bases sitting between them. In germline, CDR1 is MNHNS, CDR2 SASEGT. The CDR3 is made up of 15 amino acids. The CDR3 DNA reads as TGTGCCAGCAGTAGGTACTTCACTAGCACAGATACGCAGTATTTT. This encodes CASSRYFTSTDTQYF.

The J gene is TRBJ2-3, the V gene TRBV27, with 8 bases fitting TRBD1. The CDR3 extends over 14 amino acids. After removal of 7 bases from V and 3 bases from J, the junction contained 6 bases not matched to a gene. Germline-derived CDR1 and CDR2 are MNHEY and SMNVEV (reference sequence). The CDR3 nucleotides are TGTGCCAGCATCCCCAGGGGGCGTACAGATACGCAGTATTTT. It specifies CASIPRGRTDTQYF.

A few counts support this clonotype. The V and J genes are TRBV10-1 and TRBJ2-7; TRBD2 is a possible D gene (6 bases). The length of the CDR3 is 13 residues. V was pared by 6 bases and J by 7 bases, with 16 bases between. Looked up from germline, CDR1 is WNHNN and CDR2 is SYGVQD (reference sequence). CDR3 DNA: TGCGCCAGCAGCCCTGGGGGGTCCTGGGAGCAGTACTTC. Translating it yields CASSPGGSWEQYF.